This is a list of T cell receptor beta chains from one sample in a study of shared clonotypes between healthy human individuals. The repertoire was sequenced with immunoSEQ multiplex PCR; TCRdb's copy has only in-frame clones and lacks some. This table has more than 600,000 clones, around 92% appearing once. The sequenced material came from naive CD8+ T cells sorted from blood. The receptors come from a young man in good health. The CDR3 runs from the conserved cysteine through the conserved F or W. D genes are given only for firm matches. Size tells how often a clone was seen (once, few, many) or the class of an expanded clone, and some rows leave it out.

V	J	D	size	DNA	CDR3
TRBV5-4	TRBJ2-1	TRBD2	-	TGTGCCAGCAGCGATCAGACTAGCGGTTTCAATGAGCAGTTCTTC	CASSDQTSGFNEQFF
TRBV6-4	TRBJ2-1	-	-	TGTGCCAGCAGTGAGGCGGCCTACAATGAGCAGTTCTTC	CASSEAAYNEQFF
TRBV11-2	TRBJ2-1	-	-	TGTGCCAGCAGCTTATCAGGGGCTGTCAATGAGCAGTTCTTC	CASSLSGAVNEQFF
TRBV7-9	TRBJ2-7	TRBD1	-	TGTGCCAGCAGCTTACTTTTGTACGGGGACAGGAAGTCCTACGAGCAGTACTTC	CASSLLLYGDRKSYEQYF
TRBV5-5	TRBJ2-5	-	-	TGTGCCAGCAGCAATTCTCCCGGGAGTTACCAAGAGACCCAGTACTTC	CASSNSPGSYQETQYF
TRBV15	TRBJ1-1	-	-	TGTGCCACCACCCCCGCCGGGACCTCCCTCCACTCTGAAGCTTTCTTT	CATTPAGTSLHSEAFF
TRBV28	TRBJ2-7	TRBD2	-	TGTGCCAGCAGTTTATTGTGGGAGGGCGGGTACGAGCAGTACTTC	CASSLLWEGGYEQYF
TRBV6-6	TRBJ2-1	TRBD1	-	TGTGCCAGCAGCCTGGACAGGAATCCGCAGTTCTTC	CASSLDRNPQFF
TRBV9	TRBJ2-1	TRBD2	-	TGTGCCAGCAGCATGACTAGCGGAAATGAGCAGTTCTTC	CASSMTSGNEQFF
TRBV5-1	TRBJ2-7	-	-	TGCGCCAGCAGCTTGGAGGGGGAGTCCGCCTACGAGCAGTACTTC	CASSLEGESAYEQYF
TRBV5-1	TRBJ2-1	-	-	TGCGCCAGCAGCTTGGAAGTGCCTATTCCCTACAATGAGCAGTTCTTC	CASSLEVPIPYNEQFF
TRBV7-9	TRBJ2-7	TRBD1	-	TGTGCCAGCAGCCGGGACAGGGGCGAACAAGGAGCCTACGAGCAGTACTTC	CASSRDRGEQGAYEQYF
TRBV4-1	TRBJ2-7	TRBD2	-	TGCGCCAGCAGCCAAGTCGCTAGCGGATCCTACGAGCAGTACTTC	CASSQVASGSYEQYF
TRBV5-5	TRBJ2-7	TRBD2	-	TGTGCCAGCAGCCCATGGGCGGGAGGGGCCTACGAGCAGTACTTC	CASSPWAGGAYEQYF
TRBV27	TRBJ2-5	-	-	TGTGCCAGCAGGGAAGACAGTTCTCAAGAGACCCAGTACTTC	CASREDSSQETQYF
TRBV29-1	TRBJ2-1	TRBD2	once	TGCAGCGTTGAGAGGACTAGTCTCTACAATGAGCAGTTCTTC	CSVERTSLYNEQFF
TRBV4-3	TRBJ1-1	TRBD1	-	TGCGCCAGCAGCCAAGAGCGGGCAGGGGGGACTGAAGCTTTCTTT	CASSQERAGGTEAFF
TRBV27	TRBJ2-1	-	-	TGTGCCAGCAGTTTATCGGAGAGGACAACCTACAATGAGCAGTTCTTC	CASSLSERTTYNEQFF
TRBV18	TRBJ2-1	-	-	TGTGCCAGCTCACCACCCCCCGAGCAGTTCTTC	CASSPPPEQFF
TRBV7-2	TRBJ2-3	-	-	TGTGCCAGCAGCAGACCCGGGGATACAGATACGCAGTATTTT	CASSRPGDTDTQYF
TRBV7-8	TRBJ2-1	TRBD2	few	TGTGCCAGCAGCTTAAAAGCGGGAGCTATCCATGAGCAGTTCTTC	CASSLKAGAIHEQFF
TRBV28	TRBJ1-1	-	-	TGTGCCAGCAGTTTTATCGCGGAATTGAACACTGAAGCTTTCTTT	CASSFIAELNTEAFF
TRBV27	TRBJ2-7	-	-	TGTGCCAGCAGTATGTTAGGGCCCTACGAGCAGTACTTC	CASSMLGPYEQYF
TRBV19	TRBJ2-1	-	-	TGTGCCAGTAGTAGCGACAGATATGAGCAGTTCTTC	CASSSDRYEQFF
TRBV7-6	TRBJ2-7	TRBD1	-	TGTGCCAGCAGCCGCGGACAGGCCGGTTACGAGCAGTACTTC	CASSRGQAGYEQYF
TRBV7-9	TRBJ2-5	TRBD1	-	TGTGCCAGCAGCCTGGGACAGATCTTAGGAGAGACCCAGTACTTC	CASSLGQILGETQYF
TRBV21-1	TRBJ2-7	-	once	TGTGCCAGCAGCACCCCCCGCGCCAGCTCCTACGAGCAGTACTTC	CASSTPRASSYEQYF
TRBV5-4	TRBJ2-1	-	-	TGTGCCAGCAGCTTAGTCGGGGATATTTTCGGGAATGAGCAGTTCTTC	CASSLVGDIFGNEQFF
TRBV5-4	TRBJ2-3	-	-	TGTGCCAGCAGCCGGGTGGCAGCTAGCACAGATACGCAGTATTTT	CASSRVAASTDTQYF
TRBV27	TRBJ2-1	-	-	TGTGCCAGCAGTTTATCTACTAGCAGCCGTGGTGAGCAGTTCTTC	CASSLSTSSRGEQFF
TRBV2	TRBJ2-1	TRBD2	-	TGTGCCAGCAGTGAAGCGCTAGGGACTAGCGGGAGCTACAATGAGCAGTTCTTC	CASSEALGTSGSYNEQFF
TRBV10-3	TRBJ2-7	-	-	TGTGCCACTTTGCGCGGGACAGGGGATAGCGGGAGCTCCTACGAGCAGTACTTC	CATLRGTGDSGSSYEQYF
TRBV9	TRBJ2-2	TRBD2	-	TGTGCCAGCAGTCCCGGGGGACTAGCGGGAGTTGCGAACACCGGGGAGCTGTTTTTT	CASSPGGLAGVANTGELFF
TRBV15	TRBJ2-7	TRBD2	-	TGTGCCACCAGCAGAGGAACTAGCGGGAGTTACGAGCAGTACTTC	CATSRGTSGSYEQYF
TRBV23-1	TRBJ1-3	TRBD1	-	TGCGCCAGCAGTCAAGTACATCCGGGACAGGGATATCCACTCTCTGGAAACACCATATATTTT	CASSQVHPGQGYPLSGNTIYF
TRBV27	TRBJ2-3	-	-	TGTGCCAGCAGTTTAGTTCGCTTCACAGATACGCAGTATTTT	CASSLVRFTDTQYF
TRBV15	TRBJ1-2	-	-	TGTGCCACCAGCATGGACAGAAACTATGGCTACACCTTC	CATSMDRNYGYTF
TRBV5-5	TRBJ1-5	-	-	TGTGCCAGCAGCCACGGACACATCGTGGGCAATCAGCCCCAGCATTTT	CASSHGHIVGNQPQHF
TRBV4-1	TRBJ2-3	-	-	TGCGCCAGCAGCCCCCCACAACGGGCAACAGATACGCAGTATTTT	CASSPPQRATDTQYF